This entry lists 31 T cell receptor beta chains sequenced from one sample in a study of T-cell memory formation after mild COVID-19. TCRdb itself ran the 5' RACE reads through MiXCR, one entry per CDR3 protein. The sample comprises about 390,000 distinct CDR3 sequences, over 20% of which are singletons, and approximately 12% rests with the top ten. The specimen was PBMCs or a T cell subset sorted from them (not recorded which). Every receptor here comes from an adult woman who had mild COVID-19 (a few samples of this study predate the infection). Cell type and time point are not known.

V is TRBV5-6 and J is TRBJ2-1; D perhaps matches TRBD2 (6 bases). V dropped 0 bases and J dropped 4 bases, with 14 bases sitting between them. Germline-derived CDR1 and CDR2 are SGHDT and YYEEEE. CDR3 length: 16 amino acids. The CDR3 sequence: CASSLDIGSGYNEQFF. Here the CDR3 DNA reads TGTGCCAGCAGCTTGGATATCGGGAGCGGTTACAATGAGCAGTTCTTC.

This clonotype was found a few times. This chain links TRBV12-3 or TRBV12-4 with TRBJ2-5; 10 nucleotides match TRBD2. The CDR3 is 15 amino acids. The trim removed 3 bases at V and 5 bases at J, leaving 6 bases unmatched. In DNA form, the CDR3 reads TGTGCCAGCAGTTTTGCAGCGGGAGGGGGGGAGACCCAGTACTTC. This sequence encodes CASSFAAGGGETQYF.

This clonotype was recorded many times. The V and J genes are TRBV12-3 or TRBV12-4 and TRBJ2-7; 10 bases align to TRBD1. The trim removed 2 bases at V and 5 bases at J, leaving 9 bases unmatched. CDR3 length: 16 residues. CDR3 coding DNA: TGTGCCAGCAGTTTACGTTGGACAGGGGGATATCACGAGCAGTACTTC. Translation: CASSLRWTGGYHEQYF.

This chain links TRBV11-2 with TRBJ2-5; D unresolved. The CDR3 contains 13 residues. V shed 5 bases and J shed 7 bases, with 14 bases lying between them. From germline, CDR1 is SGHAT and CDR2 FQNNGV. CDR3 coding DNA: TGTGCCAGCAGCCCTTCGACCGGAATGACCCAGTACTTC. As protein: CASSPSTGMTQYF.

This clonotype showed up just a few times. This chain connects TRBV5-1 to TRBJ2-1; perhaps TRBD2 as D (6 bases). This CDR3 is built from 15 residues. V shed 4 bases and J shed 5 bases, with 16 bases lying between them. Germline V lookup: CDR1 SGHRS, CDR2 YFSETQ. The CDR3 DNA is TGCGCCAGCAGCCCCGGCAGGGAGGTAAACAATGAGCAGTTCTTC. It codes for CASSPGREVNNEQFF.

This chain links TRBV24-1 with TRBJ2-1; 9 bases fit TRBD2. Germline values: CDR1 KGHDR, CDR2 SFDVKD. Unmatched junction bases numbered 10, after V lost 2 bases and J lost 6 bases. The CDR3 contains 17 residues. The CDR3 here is CATSDSPAGGPGNEQFF. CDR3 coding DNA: TGTGCCACCAGTGATTCCCCTGCGGGAGGGCCAGGCAATGAGCAGTTCTTC.

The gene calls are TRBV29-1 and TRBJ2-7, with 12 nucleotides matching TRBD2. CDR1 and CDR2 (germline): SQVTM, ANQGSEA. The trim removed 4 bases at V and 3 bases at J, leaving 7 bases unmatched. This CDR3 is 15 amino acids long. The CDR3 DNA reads TGCAGCGTTGTCCGGAGACTAGCGGGAGACTACGAGCAGTACTTC. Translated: CSVVRRLAGDYEQYF.

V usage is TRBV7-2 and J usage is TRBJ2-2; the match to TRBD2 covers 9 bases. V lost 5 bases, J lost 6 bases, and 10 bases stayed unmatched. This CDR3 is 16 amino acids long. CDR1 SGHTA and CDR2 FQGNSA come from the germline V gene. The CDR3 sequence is CASSVTSGAVSGELFF. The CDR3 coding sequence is TGTGCCAGCAGCGTGACTAGCGGAGCGGTCTCCGGGGAGCTGTTTTTT.

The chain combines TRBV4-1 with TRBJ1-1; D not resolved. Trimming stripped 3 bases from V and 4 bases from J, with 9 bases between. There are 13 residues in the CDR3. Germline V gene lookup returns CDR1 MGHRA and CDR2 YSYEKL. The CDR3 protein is CASSQPWGTEAFF. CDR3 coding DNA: TGCGCCAGCAGCCAGCCGTGGGGCACTGAAGCTTTCTTT.

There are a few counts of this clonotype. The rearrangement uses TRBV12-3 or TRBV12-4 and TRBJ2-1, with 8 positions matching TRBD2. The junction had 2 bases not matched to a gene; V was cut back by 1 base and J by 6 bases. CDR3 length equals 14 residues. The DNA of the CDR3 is TGTGCCAGCAGTTTAGAGCGGGAGAGCAATGAGCAGTTCTTC. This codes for CASSLERESNEQFF.

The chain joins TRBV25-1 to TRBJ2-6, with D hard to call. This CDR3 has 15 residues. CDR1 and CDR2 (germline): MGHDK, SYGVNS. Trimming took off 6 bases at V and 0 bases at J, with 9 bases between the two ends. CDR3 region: CASSTAYSGANVLTF. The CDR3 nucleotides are TGTGCCAGCAGCACAGCGTACTCTGGGGCCAACGTCCTGACTTTC.

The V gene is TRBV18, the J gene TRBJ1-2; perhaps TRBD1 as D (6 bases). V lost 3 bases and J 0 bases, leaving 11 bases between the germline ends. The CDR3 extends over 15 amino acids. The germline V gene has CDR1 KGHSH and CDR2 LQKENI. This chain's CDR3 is CASSPGQTPNYGYTF. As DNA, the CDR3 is TGTGCCAGCTCACCTGGACAGACCCCTAACTATGGCTACACCTTC.

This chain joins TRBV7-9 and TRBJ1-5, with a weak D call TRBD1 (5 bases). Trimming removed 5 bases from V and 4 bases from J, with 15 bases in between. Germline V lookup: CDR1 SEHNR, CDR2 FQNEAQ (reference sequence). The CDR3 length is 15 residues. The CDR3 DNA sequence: TGTGCCAGCAGCCAGGGACCCCTAGGGAATCAGCCCCAGCATTTT. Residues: CASSQGPLGNQPQHF.

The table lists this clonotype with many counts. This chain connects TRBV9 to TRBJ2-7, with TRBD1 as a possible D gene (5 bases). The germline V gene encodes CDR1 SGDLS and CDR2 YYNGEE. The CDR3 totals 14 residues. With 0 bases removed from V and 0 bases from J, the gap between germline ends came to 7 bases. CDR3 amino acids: CASSVGTNSYEQYF. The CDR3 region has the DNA TGTGCCAGCAGCGTAGGGACAAACTCCTACGAGCAGTACTTC.

The CDR3 loop is CASSLQGLGEQYF. CDR3 DNA sequence: TGTGCCAGCTCTCTACAGGGATTGGGCGAGCAGTACTTC. V gene TRBV18 combines with J gene TRBJ2-7; perhaps TRBD1 as D (6 bases). V gave up 6 bases and J gave up 6 bases, with 15 bases separating them. CDR3 length equals 13 residues. The germline V gene encodes CDR1 KGHSH and CDR2 LQKENI.

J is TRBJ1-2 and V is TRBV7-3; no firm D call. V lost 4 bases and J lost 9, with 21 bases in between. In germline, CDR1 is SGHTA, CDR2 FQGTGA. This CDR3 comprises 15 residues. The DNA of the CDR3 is TGTGCCAGCAGCTCCTCGACACTGGAAGTATTAAGCTACACCTTC. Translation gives CASSSSTLEVLSYTF.

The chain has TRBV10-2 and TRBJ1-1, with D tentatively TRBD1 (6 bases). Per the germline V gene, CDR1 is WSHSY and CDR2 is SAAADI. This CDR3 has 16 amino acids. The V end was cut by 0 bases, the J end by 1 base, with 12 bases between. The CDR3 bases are TGCGCCAGCAGTGAGTCTAGGACAGCAAAGAACACTGAAGCTTTCTTT. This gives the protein CASSESRTAKNTEAFF.

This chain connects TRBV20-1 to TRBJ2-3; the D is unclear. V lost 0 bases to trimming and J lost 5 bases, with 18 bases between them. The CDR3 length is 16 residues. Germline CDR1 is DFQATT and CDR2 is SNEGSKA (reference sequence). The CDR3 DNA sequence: TGCAGTGCTAGAGACCAGGAGAACGTCAGTGGAGATACGCAGTATTTT. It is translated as CSARDQENVSGDTQYF.

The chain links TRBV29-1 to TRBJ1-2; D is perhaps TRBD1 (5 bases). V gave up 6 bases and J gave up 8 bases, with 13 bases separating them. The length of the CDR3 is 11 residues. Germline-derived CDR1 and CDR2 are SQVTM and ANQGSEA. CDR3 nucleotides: TGCAGCGTGGGGGGGACTGTCGGCTACACCTTC. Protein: CSVGGTVGYTF.

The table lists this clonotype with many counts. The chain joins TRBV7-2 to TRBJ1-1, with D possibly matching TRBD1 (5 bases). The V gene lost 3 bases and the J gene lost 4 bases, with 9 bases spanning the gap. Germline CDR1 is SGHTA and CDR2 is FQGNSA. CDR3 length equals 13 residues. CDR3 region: CASSFTGGTEAFF. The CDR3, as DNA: TGTGCCAGCAGCTTTACGGGGGGCACTGAAGCTTTCTTT.

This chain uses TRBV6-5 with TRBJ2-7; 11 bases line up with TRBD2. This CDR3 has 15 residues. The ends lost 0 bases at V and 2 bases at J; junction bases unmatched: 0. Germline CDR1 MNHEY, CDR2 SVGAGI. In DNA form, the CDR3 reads TGTGCCAGCAGTTACTCGACTAGCGGGGCCTACGAGCAGTACTTC. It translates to CASSYSTSGAYEQYF.

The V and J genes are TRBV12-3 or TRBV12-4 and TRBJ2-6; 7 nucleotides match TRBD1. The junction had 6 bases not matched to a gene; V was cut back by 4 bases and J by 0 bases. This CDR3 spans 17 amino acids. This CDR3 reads CASSSTDRRSGANVLTF. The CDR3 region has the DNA TGTGCCAGCAGTTCGACGGACAGGCGCTCTGGGGCCAACGTCCTGACTTTC.

CDR3 sequence: CSVEEGGGLGLTYEQYF. The DNA of the CDR3 is TGCAGCGTTGAAGAAGGAGGGGGCCTAGGGTTAACCTACGAGCAGTACTTC. The chain employs TRBV29-1 and TRBJ2-7, with D perhaps TRBD1 (7 bases). V was trimmed by 0 bases and J by 2 bases, leaving 20 bases between them. There are 17 residues in the CDR3. The germline gives CDR1 SQVTM, CDR2 ANQGSEA.

The CDR3 region has the DNA TGCGCCAGCAGCCAAGGGGGACAGGGGTACGAGCAGTACTTC. It translates to CASSQGGQGYEQYF. This sequence joins TRBV4-1 and TRBJ2-7, with 10 positions matching TRBD1. From germline, CDR1 is MGHRA and CDR2 YSYEKL. The CDR3 is made up of 14 amino acids. The ends lost 1 base at V and 4 bases at J; junction bases unmatched: 1.

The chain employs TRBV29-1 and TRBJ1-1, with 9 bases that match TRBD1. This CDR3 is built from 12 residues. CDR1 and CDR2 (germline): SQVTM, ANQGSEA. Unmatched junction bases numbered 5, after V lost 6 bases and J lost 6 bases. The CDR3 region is CSVAQGASEAFF. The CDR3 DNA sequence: TGCAGCGTAGCACAGGGGGCGTCTGAAGCTTTCTTT.

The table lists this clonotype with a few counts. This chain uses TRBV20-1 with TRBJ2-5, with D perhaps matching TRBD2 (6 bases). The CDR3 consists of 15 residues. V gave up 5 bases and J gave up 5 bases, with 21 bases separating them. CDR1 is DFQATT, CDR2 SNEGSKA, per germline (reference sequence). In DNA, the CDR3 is TGCAGTGCTTCGACTACCCTCTCTGCGGGGGAGACCCAGTACTTC. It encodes CSASTTLSAGETQYF.

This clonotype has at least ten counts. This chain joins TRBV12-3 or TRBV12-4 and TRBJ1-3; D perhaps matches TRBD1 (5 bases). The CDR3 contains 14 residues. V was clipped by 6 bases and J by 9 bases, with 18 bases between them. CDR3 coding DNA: TGTGCCAGCAGCTTCCCGACAGCTCCGAGCACCATATATTTT. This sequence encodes CASSFPTAPSTIYF.

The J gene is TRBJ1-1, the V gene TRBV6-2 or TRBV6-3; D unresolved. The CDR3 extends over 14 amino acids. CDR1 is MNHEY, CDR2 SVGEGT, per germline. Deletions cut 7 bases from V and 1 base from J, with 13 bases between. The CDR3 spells CASTPWAGNTEAFF. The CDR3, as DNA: TGTGCCAGCACCCCCTGGGCGGGGAACACTGAAGCTTTCTTT.

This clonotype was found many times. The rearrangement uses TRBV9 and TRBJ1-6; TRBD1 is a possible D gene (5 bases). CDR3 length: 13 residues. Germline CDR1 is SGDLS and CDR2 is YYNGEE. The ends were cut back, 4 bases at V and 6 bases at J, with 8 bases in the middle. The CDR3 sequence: CASSFGGNSPLHF. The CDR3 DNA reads TGTGCCAGCAGCTTTGGGGGTAATTCACCCCTCCACTTT.

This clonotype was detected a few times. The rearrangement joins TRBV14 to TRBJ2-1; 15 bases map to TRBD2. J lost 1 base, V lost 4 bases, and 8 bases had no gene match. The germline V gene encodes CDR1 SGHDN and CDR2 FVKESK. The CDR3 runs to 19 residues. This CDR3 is CASSRRTSGRASSYNEQFF. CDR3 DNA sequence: TGTGCCAGCAGCCGACGGACTAGCGGGAGGGCCTCGTCCTACAATGAGCAGTTCTTC. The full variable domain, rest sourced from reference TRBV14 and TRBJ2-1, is EAGVTQFPSHSVIEKGQTVTLRCDPISGHDNLYWYRRVMGKEIKFLLHFVKESKQDESGMPNNRFLAERTGGTYSTLKVQPAELEDSGVYFCASSRRTSGRASSYNEQFFGPGTRLTVL.

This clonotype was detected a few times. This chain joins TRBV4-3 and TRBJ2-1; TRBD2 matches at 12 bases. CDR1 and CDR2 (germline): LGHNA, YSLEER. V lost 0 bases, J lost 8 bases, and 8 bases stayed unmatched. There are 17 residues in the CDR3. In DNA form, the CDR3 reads TGCGCCAGCAGCCAAGATGGGCTAGCGGGAGGGCTGTATGAGCAGTTCTTC. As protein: CASSQDGLAGGLYEQFF.